The 26 T cell receptor beta chains below come from one sample, sequenced in a study of T cell clonotyping in hematopoietic cell transplantation. The method was immunoSEQ multiplex PCR; TCRdb's version includes in-frame clones alone and lacks a portion of them. The sample has approximately 20,000 clones; around 80% are singletons. Material for sequencing was peripheral blood mononuclear cells. These receptors were taken from a man between 60 and 70 years old in good health. Some clones in this sample may be carry-over from other donors' samples.

The chain has TRBV5-1 and TRBJ1-1; possible D gene TRBD1, 5 bases. Per the germline V gene, CDR1 is SGHRS and CDR2 is YFSETQ. The CDR3 is 12 amino acids. V lost 5 bases to trimming and J lost 4 bases, with 9 bases between them. The CDR3 DNA reads as TGCGCCAGCAGGGACGGGGGCACTGAAGCTTTCTTT. It encodes CASRDGGTEAFF.

The chain links TRBV7-2 to TRBJ2-7, with D perhaps TRBD1 or TRBD2 (6 bases each). V was clipped by 5 bases and J by 5 bases, with 16 bases between them. The germline V gene encodes CDR1 SGHTA and CDR2 FQGNSA. This CDR3 has 14 residues. The DNA of the CDR3 is TGTGCCAGCAGCCCCCAACGGGGGCGCGACGAGCAGTACTTC. Amino acids: CASSPQRGRDEQYF. Combining the CDR3 with reference TRBV7-2 and TRBJ2-7 gives the whole variable domain GAGVSQSPSNKVTEKGKDVELRCDPISGHTALYWYRQSLGQGLEFLIYFQGNSAPDKSGLPSDRFSAERTGGSVSTLTIQRTQQEDSAVYLCASSPQRGRDEQYFGPGTRLTVT.

The rearrangement uses TRBV7-9 and TRBJ1-5; 11 positions match TRBD1. V shed 4 bases, J shed 5 bases, and the junction held 4 bases outside the gene matches. Germline assignment: CDR1 SEHNR and CDR2 FQNEAQ (reference sequence). The CDR3 has 15 residues. CDR3 sequence reads: CASSYGTGGHQPQHF. The CDR3 bases are TGTGCCAGCAGCTACGGGACAGGGGGTCATCAGCCCCAGCATTTT. Based on the CDR3 plus reference TRBV7-9 and TRBJ1-5, the full variable domain is DTGVSQNPRHKITKRGQNVTFRCDPISEHNRLYWYRQTLGQGPEFLTYFQNEAQLEKSRLLSDRFSAERPKGSFSTLEIQRTEQGDSAMYLCASSYGTGGHQPQHFGDGTRLSIL.

This clone occurred once. One junction end does not reproduce the germline sequence, and a read error may be involved. The chain combines TRBV30 with TRBJ2-5; TRBD2 is a possible D gene (6 bases). Germline CDR1 GTSNPN, CDR2 SVGIG (reference sequence). The CDR3 covers 14 residues. As DNA, the CDR3 is TGTGCCGGGAGGTCAGCAGGCTACCAAGAGACCCAGTACTTC. It yields the protein CAGRSAGYQETQYF.

The chain carries TRBV11-3 and TRBJ2-5, with D perhaps matching TRBD2 (6 bases). V lost 5 bases to trimming and J lost 0 bases, with 16 bases between them. The V gene's germline CDR1 is SGHNT and CDR2 YENEEA. This CDR3 region has 16 residues. Here the CDR3 reads CASSPPLATYQETQYF. The CDR3 bases are TGTGCCAGCAGCCCCCCCCTAGCGACCTACCAAGAGACCCAGTACTTC.

The V call is TRBV7-6, the J call TRBJ2-3; perhaps TRBD2 as D (6 bases). Trimming took off 4 bases at V and 4 bases at J, with 12 bases between the two ends. CDR1 SGHVS and CDR2 FNYEAQ come from the germline V gene. The CDR3 totals 14 residues. The CDR3 protein is CASSSRDSPDTQYF. The CDR3 DNA sequence: TGTGCCAGCAGCTCCCGGGACTCCCCAGATACGCAGTATTTT.

This rearrangement joins TRBV28 to TRBJ2-3; 10 nucleotides match TRBD1. The CDR3 covers 17 residues. Trimming cost V 4 bases and J 2 bases; bases outside gene matches: 9. CDR1 is MDHEN and CDR2 is SYDVKM in the germline V gene. The DNA for the CDR3 is TGTGCCAGCAGTTCCCGCGGGACAGGGGACTACACAGATACGCAGTATTTT. Its translation is CASSSRGTGDYTDTQYF.

The V call is TRBV19, the J call TRBJ2-3; perhaps TRBD2 as D (6 bases). This CDR3 region has 13 residues. Germline CDR1 LNHDA, CDR2 SQIVND (reference sequence). The V end was cut by 3 bases, the J end by 8 bases, with 12 bases between. This CDR3 reads CASSMVPGATQYF. The CDR3 DNA follows: TGTGCCAGTAGTATGGTGCCGGGAGCTACGCAGTATTTT. The full variable domain, with the rest looked up from reference TRBV19 and TRBJ2-3, is DGGITQSPKYLFRKEGQNVTLSCEQNLNHDAMYWYRQDPGQGLRLIYYSQIVNDFQKGDIAEGYSVSREKKESFPLTVTSAQKNPTAFYLCASSMVPGATQYFGPGTRLTVL.

V usage is TRBV4-1 and J usage is TRBJ2-2; the D gene is possibly TRBD2 (6 bases). Germline V gene sequence: CDR1 MGHRA, CDR2 YSYEKL. Trimming took 2 bases from V and 4 from J, leaving 11 bases between them. This CDR3 comprises 15 residues. The CDR3 bases are TGCGCCAGCAGCCAAATGGGGGGTGCCACCGGGGAGCTGTTTTTT. This codes for CASSQMGGATGELFF.

This clone was observed once. The rearrangement links TRBV28 to TRBJ1-6; D call uncertain. This CDR3 region has 16 residues. V was cut by 6 bases and J by 1 base, with 13 bases left in between. CDR1 MDHEN and CDR2 SYDVKM come from the germline V gene. CDR3 residues: CASSPLQTSYNSPLHF. CDR3 sequence (DNA): TGTGCCAGCAGCCCTTTACAGACGTCCTATAATTCACCCCTCCACTTT. Full variable domain (missing parts from reference TRBV28 and TRBJ1-6): DVKVTQSSRYLVKRTGEKVFLECVQDMDHENMFWYRQDPGLGLRLIYFSYDVKMKEKGDIPEGYSVSREKKERFSLILESASTNQTSMYLCASSPLQTSYNSPLHFGNGTRLTVT.

The J gene is TRBJ2-1, the V gene TRBV19; D unresolved. The germline V gene has CDR1 LNHDA and CDR2 SQIVND (reference sequence). The CDR3 runs 11 residues. Trimming left V 7 bases short and J 3 bases short, with 4 bases between. In nucleotides, the CDR3 is TGTGCCAGTAACGGCTACAATGAGCAGTTCTTC. The encoded protein is CASNGYNEQFF. The whole variable domain, filled in from reference TRBV19 and TRBJ2-1, reads DGGITQSPKYLFRKEGQNVTLSCEQNLNHDAMYWYRQDPGQGLRLIYYSQIVNDFQKGDIAEGYSVSREKKESFPLTVTSAQKNPTAFYLCASNGYNEQFFGPGTRLTVL.

The genes are TRBV6-5 and TRBJ1-2; tentative D call: TRBD1 (6 bases). Germline V CDR1 and CDR2: MNHEY, SVGAGI. Deletions cut 4 bases from V and 8 bases from J, with 23 bases between. The CDR3 consists of 16 residues. CDR3 nucleotide sequence: TGTGCCAGCAGTTCCTCCGGGACACCCGGCGCGGAGGGCTACACCTTC. It yields the protein CASSSSGTPGAEGYTF.

The chain recombines TRBV6-4 with TRBJ2-5, with D possibly being TRBD1 or TRBD2 (6 bases each). The V end was cut by 5 bases, the J end by 7 bases, with 14 bases between. The CDR3 consists of 13 residues. Germline loops: CDR1 MRHNA, CDR2 SNTAGT. The CDR3 region has the DNA TGTGCCAGCAGTCCTGACAGGAGGGGGACCCAGTACTTC. Encoded protein: CASSPDRRGTQYF.

The chain links TRBV14 to TRBJ1-1; D not resolved. Germline V CDR1 and CDR2: SGHDN, FVKESK. The V gene lost 1 base and the J gene lost 0 bases, with 6 bases spanning the gap. This CDR3 comprises 14 residues. The CDR3 sequence is CASSQGRVNTEAFF. Written as DNA, the CDR3 is TGTGCCAGCAGCCAAGGGAGGGTGAACACTGAAGCTTTCTTT.

As DNA, the CDR3 is TGTGCCAGCAGAACCGGGACAGTTATCTCGTGGCAGTACTTC. Translation gives CASRTGTVISWQYF. The chain uses TRBV28 and TRBJ2-7, with 7 bases identical to TRBD1. The CDR3 totals 14 residues. The V gene's germline CDR1 is MDHEN and CDR2 SYDVKM. The ends lost 6 bases at V and 9 bases at J; junction bases unmatched: 14.

The CDR3 loop is CASSQDGTGTGYEQYF. For the CDR3, the DNA is TGCGCCAGCAGCCAAGATGGTACCGGGACGGGGTACGAGCAGTACTTC. The chain has TRBV4-1 and TRBJ2-7; D tentatively reads TRBD1 or TRBD2 (5 bases each). From germline, CDR1 is MGHRA and CDR2 YSYEKL. Trimming took 0 bases from V and 4 from J, leaving 16 bases between them. There are 16 residues in the CDR3.

The chain employs TRBV11-2 and TRBJ1-1, with D perhaps matching TRBD1 (5 bases). Deletions cut 0 bases from V and 5 bases from J, with 7 bases between. Germline V gene data show CDR1 as SGHAT and CDR2 as FQNNGV. The CDR3 has 13 amino acids. As DNA, the CDR3 is TGTGCCAGCAGCTTAGAGAGACAGACTGAAGCTTTCTTT. This gives the protein CASSLERQTEAFF.

This chain uses TRBV6-6 with TRBJ2-3; no firm D call. CDR3 length: 14 amino acids. The V gene lost 1 base and the J gene lost 4 bases, with 9 bases spanning the gap. From germline, CDR1 is MNHNY and CDR2 SVGAGI (reference sequence). This chain's CDR3 is CASSYWGSADTQYF. As DNA, the CDR3 is TGTGCCAGCAGTTACTGGGGTTCGGCAGATACGCAGTATTTT.

The chain links TRBV7-9 to TRBJ2-7; perhaps TRBD2 as D (6 bases). The length of the CDR3 is 13 residues. V was shortened by 7 bases and J by 0 bases, with 10 bases between the two germline ends. The V gene's germline CDR1 is SEHNR and CDR2 FQNEAQ (reference sequence). This chain's CDR3 is CASKGTDSYEQYF. DNA for the CDR3: TGTGCCAGCAAGGGGACTGACTCCTACGAGCAGTACTTC. The full variable domain, its missing parts supplied by reference TRBV7-9 and TRBJ2-7, is DTGVSQNPRHKITKRGQNVTFRCDPISEHNRLYWYRQTLGQGPEFLTYFQNEAQLEKSRLLSDRFSAERPKGSFSTLEIQRTEQGDSAMYLCASKGTDSYEQYFGPGTRLTVT.

This sequence joins TRBV10-3 and TRBJ2-5, with D unresolved. Germline V lookup: CDR1 ENHRY, CDR2 SYGVKD. CDR3 size: 15 residues. Between the trimmed V and J ends, which lost 2 bases and 4 bases, there was a span of 14 bases. DNA for the CDR3: TGTGCCATCAGTGAGAACCCCCAGATTTTAGAGACCCAGTACTTC. This translates into CAISENPQILETQYF.

This CDR3 reads CASSSQGAGEKLFF. The CDR3, as DNA: TGCGCCAGCAGCTCACAGGGGGCCGGAGAAAAACTGTTTTTT. The V gene is TRBV5-1, the J gene TRBJ1-4, with 9 bases that match TRBD1. Germline trimming cut 3 bases from V and 8 bases from J; bases unmatched to any gene: 5. The CDR3 sequence is 14 residues long. CDR1 is SGHRS, CDR2 YFSETQ, per germline. The full variable domain, its missing parts supplied by reference TRBV5-1 and TRBJ1-4, is KAGVTQTPRYLIKTRGQQVTLSCSPISGHRSVSWYQQTPGQGLQFLFEYFSETQRNKGNFPGRFSGRQFSNSRSEMNVSTLELGDSALYLCASSSQGAGEKLFFGSGTQLSVL.

The chain employs TRBV30 and TRBJ1-2; 7 nucleotides match TRBD1. CDR3 size: 13 residues. Germline V gene sequence: CDR1 GTSNPN, CDR2 SVGIG (reference sequence). V was pared by 0 bases and J by 7 bases, with 5 bases of the junction left unmatched. The CDR3 region is CAWSVSGDSGYTF. The CDR3 DNA reads as TGTGCCTGGAGTGTAAGCGGGGACAGTGGCTACACCTTC.

This chain links TRBV7-2 with TRBJ2-5, with D possibly called TRBD1 or TRBD2 (5 bases each). Trimming left V 7 bases short and J 9 bases short, with 24 bases between. CDR3 length: 15 residues. Germline V gene lookup returns CDR1 SGHTA and CDR2 FQGNSA. The CDR3 nucleotides read TGTGCCAGCACCCCCATCCGGGACCCCAAAGGGTCCCAGTACTTC. Protein sequence: CASTPIRDPKGSQYF.

The rearrangement uses TRBV19 and TRBJ1-2; D call uncertain. Per germline, CDR1 LNHDA and CDR2 SQIVND (reference sequence). This CDR3 comprises 15 residues. Trimming shortened V by 2 bases and J by 4 bases, and 14 bases separated the two germline ends. The CDR3 bases are TGTGCCAGTAGTATAAGGGAGGGCTCCCCCTATGGCTACACCTTC. This codes for CASSIREGSPYGYTF.

The chain couples TRBV29-1 to TRBJ2-7; TRBD2 matches at 7 bases. Germline V gene lookup returns CDR1 SQVTM and CDR2 ANQGSEA. The ends lost 7 bases at V and 6 bases at J; junction bases unmatched: 9. The CDR3 consists of 12 residues. In nucleotides, the CDR3 is TGCAGCGGGGGAGCTTGGGGGGGCGAGCAGTACTTC. Translation gives CSGGAWGGEQYF.

V gene TRBV25-1 combines with J gene TRBJ2-6; maybe TRBD2 (6 bases). The CDR3 consists of 15 residues. CDR1 MGHDK and CDR2 SYGVNS come from the germline V gene. The V gene lost 3 bases and the J gene lost 10 bases, with 16 bases spanning the gap. DNA of the CDR3: TGTGCCAGCAGTGACGCTGGGGGGACGAAGAACGTCCTGACTTTC. Encoded protein: CASSDAGGTKNVLTF.